The TCR beta chain under discussion was sequenced for a study of cytomegalovirus exposure and HLA in healthy donors. Amplification used 60 Vbeta primers and 13 Jbeta primers. Libraries were prepared by immunoSEQ multiplex PCR; TCRdb keeps only in-frame clonotypes and omits some of them. The data contain fewer than 130,000 clones, approximately 83% of them singletons. Of note for this clone: Antigen specificity is unknown.

Points from the study as a whole: A prior analysis recorded that most TCR beta V segments were productive about 90% or about 30% of the time. Most TCR sequences showed up rarely, but some public TCRs showed up in many donors. Presence/absence analyses assumed roughly uniform sequencing depth across donors, which may not hold.

Germline lookup yields CDR1 ENHRY and CDR2 SYGVKD. The V end was cut by 2 bases, the J end by 2 bases, with 13 bases between. This CDR3 spans 16 amino acids. The receptor was isolated from a man between 40 and 49 years old in good health and CMV-seronegative. V is TRBV10-3 and J is TRBJ1-5, with a tentative D call TRBD1 (5 bases). Sequencing input: PBMCs. CDR3 protein: CAISEREGEGNQPQHF. The CDR3 DNA is TGTGCCATCAGTGAGCGTGAAGGGGAGGGCAATCAGCCCCAGCATTTT.